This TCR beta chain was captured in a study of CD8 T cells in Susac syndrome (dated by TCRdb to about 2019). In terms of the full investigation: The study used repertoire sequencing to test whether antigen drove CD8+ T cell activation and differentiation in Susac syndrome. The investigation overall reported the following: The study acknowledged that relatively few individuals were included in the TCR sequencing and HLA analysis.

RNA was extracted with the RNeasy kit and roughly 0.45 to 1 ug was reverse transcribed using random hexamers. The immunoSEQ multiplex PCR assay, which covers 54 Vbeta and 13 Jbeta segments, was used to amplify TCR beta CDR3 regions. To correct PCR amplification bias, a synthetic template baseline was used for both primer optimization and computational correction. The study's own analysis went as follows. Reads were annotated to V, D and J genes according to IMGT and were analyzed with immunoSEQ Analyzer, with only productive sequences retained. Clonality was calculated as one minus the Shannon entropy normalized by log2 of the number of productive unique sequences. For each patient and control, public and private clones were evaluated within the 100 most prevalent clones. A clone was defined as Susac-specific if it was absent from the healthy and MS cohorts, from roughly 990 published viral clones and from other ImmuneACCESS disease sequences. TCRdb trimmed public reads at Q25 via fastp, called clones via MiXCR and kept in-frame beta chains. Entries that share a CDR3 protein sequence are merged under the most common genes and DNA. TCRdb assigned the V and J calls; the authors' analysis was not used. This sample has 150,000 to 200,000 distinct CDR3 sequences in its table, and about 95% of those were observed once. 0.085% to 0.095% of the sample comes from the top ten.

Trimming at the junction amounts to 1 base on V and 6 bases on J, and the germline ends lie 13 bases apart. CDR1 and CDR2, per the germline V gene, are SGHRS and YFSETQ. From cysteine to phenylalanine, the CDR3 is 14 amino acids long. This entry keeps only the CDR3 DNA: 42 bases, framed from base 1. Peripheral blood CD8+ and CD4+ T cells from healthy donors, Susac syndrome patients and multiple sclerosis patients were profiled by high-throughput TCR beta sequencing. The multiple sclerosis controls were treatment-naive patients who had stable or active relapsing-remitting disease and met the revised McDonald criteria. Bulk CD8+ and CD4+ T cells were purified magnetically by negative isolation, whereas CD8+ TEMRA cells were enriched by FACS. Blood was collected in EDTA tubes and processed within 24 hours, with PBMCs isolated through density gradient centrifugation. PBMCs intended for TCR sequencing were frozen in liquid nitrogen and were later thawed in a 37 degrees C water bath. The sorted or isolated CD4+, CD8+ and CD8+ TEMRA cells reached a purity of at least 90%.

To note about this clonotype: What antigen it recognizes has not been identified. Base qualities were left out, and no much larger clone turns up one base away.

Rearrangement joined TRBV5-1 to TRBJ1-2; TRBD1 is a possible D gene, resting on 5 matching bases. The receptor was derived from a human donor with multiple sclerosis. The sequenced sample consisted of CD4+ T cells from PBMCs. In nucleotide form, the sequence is TGCGCCAGCAGCTTGTCCCCAGGGTATGATGGCTACACCTTC. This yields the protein CASSLSPGYDGYTF. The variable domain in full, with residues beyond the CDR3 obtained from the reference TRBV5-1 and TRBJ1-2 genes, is KAGVTQTPRYLIKTRGQQVTLSCSPISGHRSVSWYQQTPGQGLQFLFEYFSETQRNKGNFPGRFSGRQFSNSRSEMNVSTLELGDSALYLCASSLSPGYDGYTFGSGTRLTVV.